Below, 19 T cell receptor beta chains from the same sample are listed, as sequenced in a study of T cells in Graves' hyperthyroidism and ophthalmopathy. Amplification of TCR beta CDR3 regions was performed using RNA transcripts as template. First-round RT-PCR with HTBI primers amplified the TCR CDR3 region. TCRdb analysed the multiplex PCR reads with MiXCR anew, one entry per CDR3 protein. The sample yields around 600,000 distinct CDR3 sequences, approximately 15% seen once. Sequencing used blood. These TCRs come from a woman under 30 with Graves' ophthalmopathy.

This clonotype was recorded many times. V is TRBV6-1 and J is TRBJ1-6; tentatively, D is TRBD1 (5 bases). Germline CDR1 is MNHNS and CDR2 is SASEGT. The CDR3 extends over 15 amino acids. V was pared by 1 base and J by 6 bases, with 10 bases between. CDR3 loop: CASSEGGTGNSPLHF. In DNA, the CDR3 is TGTGCCAGCAGTGAAGGTGGGACGGGTAATTCACCCCTCCACTTT.

V usage is TRBV9 and J usage is TRBJ2-5; D remains ambiguous. This CDR3 has 15 amino acids. Trimming removed 0 bases from V and 2 bases from J, with 11 bases in between. CDR1 and CDR2 (germline): SGDLS, YYNGEE. CDR3 protein: CASSVALGGQETQYF. The CDR3 nucleotides are TGTGCCAGCAGCGTAGCTTTGGGCGGACAAGAGACCCAGTACTTC. Drawing the rest from reference TRBV9 and TRBJ2-5, the complete variable domain is DSGVTQTPKHLITATGQRVTLRCSPRSGDLSVYWYQQSLDQGLQFLIQYYNGEERAKGNILERFSAQQFPDLHSELNLSSLELGDSALYFCASSVALGGQETQYFGPGTRLLVL.

In its sample, this clonotype was seen a few times. J is TRBJ1-4 and V is TRBV28; 11 nucleotides match TRBD1. Germline loops: CDR1 MDHEN, CDR2 SYDVKM. The J segment lost 8 bases and the V segment lost 1 base, leaving 9 bases of the junction unmatched. This CDR3 is built from 17 residues. The CDR3 DNA is TGTGCCAGCAGTTTATTCGGGACAGGGGGAAGTGGAGAAAAACTGTTTTTT. It yields the protein CASSLFGTGGSGEKLFF.

V is TRBV19 and J is TRBJ1-2, with D tentatively TRBD1 (5 bases). Deletions cut 3 bases from V and 1 base from J, with 15 bases between. This CDR3 comprises 16 residues. From germline, CDR1 is LNHDA and CDR2 SQIVND (reference sequence). This CDR3 reads CASSITQRGNNYGYTF. CDR3 bases: TGTGCCAGTAGTATTACCCAAAGGGGAAATAACTATGGCTACACCTTC.

The chain has TRBV5-4 and TRBJ1-2; weak D call: TRBD1 (6 bases). The germline gives CDR1 SGHNT, CDR2 YYREEE (reference sequence). Trimming cost V 0 bases and J 4 bases, with 16 bases left between them. This CDR3 comprises 16 residues. This chain's CDR3 is CASSLEGEVSGYGYTF. The CDR3 DNA follows: TGTGCCAGCAGCTTGGAGGGGGAGGTATCCGGCTATGGCTACACCTTC.

This clonotype was picked up many times. The J gene is TRBJ2-7, the V gene TRBV27; maybe TRBD1 (6 bases). Deletions cut 5 bases from V and 2 bases from J, with 10 bases between. The CDR3 extends over 13 amino acids. Germline V gene sequence: CDR1 MNHEY, CDR2 SMNVEV (reference sequence). The CDR3 nucleotides read TGTGCCAGCAGTCGACAGGCAACCTACGAGCAGTACTTC. Translation: CASSRQATYEQYF.

This clonotype has at least ten counts. The CDR3 spells CASSYGGVAEPQHF. Written as DNA, the CDR3 is TGTGCCAGCAGTTACGGGGGTGTAGCAGAGCCCCAGCATTTT. The chain recombines TRBV6-2 or TRBV6-3 with TRBJ1-5; D is perhaps TRBD1 (5 bases). CDR1 and CDR2 (germline): MNHEY, SVGEGT. The CDR3 consists of 14 residues. With 2 bases removed from V and 8 bases from J, the gap between germline ends came to 13 bases.

In this sample, this clonotype turned up a few times. The junction departs from germline at one end; a sequencing error may be responsible. The chain recombines TRBV4-1 with TRBJ1-2; 7 nucleotides agree with TRBD1. The CDR3 spans 19 residues. The V gene's germline CDR1 is MGHRA and CDR2 YSYEKL. CDR3 amino acids: CANSQTAGQTTNRNYGYTF. The DNA for the CDR3 is TGCGCCAACAGCCAGACAGCGGGACAGACAACAAATAGAAACTATGGCTACACCTTC.

This chain joins TRBV5-4 and TRBJ2-7; tentatively, D is TRBD2 (5 bases). The CDR3 totals 14 residues. V was shortened by 1 base and J by 6 bases, with 14 bases between the two germline ends. The germline V gene encodes CDR1 SGHNT and CDR2 YYREEE (reference sequence). The CDR3 sequence is CASSLSTPAGEQYF. In DNA form, the CDR3 reads TGTGCCAGCAGCTTGAGTACACCGGCGGGCGAGCAGTACTTC.

In the case of this clonotype: Here the CDR3 omits its conserved ending phenylalanine or tryptophan, so a read error is the likely source. This rearrangement joins TRBV6-1 to TRBJ2-1; a possible D gene is TRBD1 (6 bases). This CDR3 region has 15 residues. CDR1 and CDR2 (germline): MNHNS, SASEGT. The V end lost 7 bases, the J end lost 2 bases, and 15 bases lay between the germline ends. CDR3 amino acids: CASTSSDRPYNEQFL. The CDR3 coding sequence is TGTGCCAGCACCTCATCGGACAGACCCTACAATGAGCAGTTCCTC.

This clonotype was seen at least ten times. The V gene is TRBV6-4, the J gene TRBJ1-2; 9 bases are shared with TRBD1. This CDR3 has 15 residues. Germline values: CDR1 MRHNA, CDR2 SNTAGT. V lost 3 bases, J lost 4 bases, and 6 bases stayed unmatched. This CDR3 reads CASSEGQGNFYGYTF. CDR3 sequence (DNA): TGTGCCAGCAGTGAAGGACAGGGGAATTTCTATGGCTACACCTTC.

This rearrangement joins TRBV20-1 to TRBJ1-2, with D possibly being TRBD1 (5 bases). The CDR3 spans 16 residues. V was cut by 0 bases and J by 0 bases, with 14 bases left in between. The germline CDR1 and CDR2 sequences are DFQATT and SNEGSKA (reference sequence). The CDR3 nucleotides read TGCAGTGCTAGAGATTCACCGGACACAGCTAACTATGGCTACACCTTC. Translating gives CSARDSPDTANYGYTF.

This clonotype was counted ten times or more. The chain is built from TRBV12-3 or TRBV12-4 and TRBJ2-7, with D possibly TRBD2 on 5 matching bases. This CDR3 has 13 amino acids. V was cut by 5 bases and J by 3 bases, with 11 bases left in between. CDR3 sequence: CASSPSGGYEQYF. Written as DNA, the CDR3 is TGTGCCAGCAGTCCCAGCGGCGGCTACGAGCAGTACTTC.

This clonotype came up many times. The chain links TRBV20-1 to TRBJ2-1; unclear D gene. Germline CDR1 is DFQATT and CDR2 is SNEGSKA (reference sequence). The CDR3 is 14 amino acids. Trimming cost V 7 bases and J 7 bases, with 20 bases left between them. CDR3 nucleotides: TGCAGTGTAAGGAAGCTATCCTCCCTTAATGAGCAGTTCTTC. Translated, it gives CSVRKLSSLNEQFF.

This clonotype was seen ten or more times. V usage is TRBV27 and J usage is TRBJ2-1, with D tentatively TRBD1 (8 bases). This CDR3 spans 16 amino acids. From germline, CDR1 is MNHEY and CDR2 SMNVEV (reference sequence). V lost 7 bases to trimming and J lost 7 bases, with 23 bases between them. The CDR3 region has the DNA TGTGCCAGCACGACAGGGGTGGCGGGAGTGGGAAATGAGCAGTTCTTC. It encodes CASTTGVAGVGNEQFF.

This clonotype appeared a few times. The chain couples TRBV7-3 to TRBJ2-2, with 7 bases fitting TRBD2. The germline V gene encodes CDR1 SGHTA and CDR2 FQGTGA. This CDR3 contains 17 residues. J gave up 6 bases and V 1 base, and 11 bases lay outside the gene matches. CDR3 in DNA: TGTGCCAGCAGCTTAAACGCGGGAGAGGGAGTCCCCGGGGAGCTGTTTTTT. Protein: CASSLNAGEGVPGELFF. Combining the CDR3 with reference TRBV7-3 and TRBJ2-2 gives the whole variable domain GAGVSQTPSNKVTEKGKYVELRCDPISGHTALYWYRQSLGQGPEFLIYFQGTGAADDSGLPNDRFFAVRPEGSVSTLKIQRTERGDSAVYLCASSLNAGEGVPGELFFGEGSRLTVL.

This chain links TRBV9 with TRBJ2-3, with 7 bases that match TRBD2. V lost 2 bases, J lost 4 bases, and 4 bases stayed unmatched. The CDR3 runs 14 residues. Per the germline V gene, CDR1 is SGDLS and CDR2 is YYNGEE. The DNA of the CDR3 is TGTGCCAGCAGCGTGGGAGGGTTCGCAGATACGCAGTATTTT. It encodes CASSVGGFADTQYF.

This clonotype was seen at least ten times. The chain employs TRBV15 and TRBJ2-7, with 8 bases aligning to TRBD1. CDR1 is LNHNV, CDR2 YYDKDF, per germline (reference sequence). Trimming at V came to 0 bases and at J to 5 bases, leaving 6 bases not matched to a gene. The length of the CDR3 is 15 residues. The CDR3 loop reads CATSRDAGGWDEQYF. In DNA form, the CDR3 reads TGTGCCACCAGCAGAGATGCAGGGGGCTGGGACGAGCAGTACTTC.

This clonotype was detected many times. The gene calls are TRBV30 and TRBJ2-5; TRBD1 matches at 9 bases. V shed 5 bases, J shed 5 bases, and the junction held 6 bases outside the gene matches. The CDR3 runs to 13 residues. The V gene's germline CDR1 is GTSNPN and CDR2 SVGIG (reference sequence). The CDR3 region has the DNA TGTGCCTGGGAACAGGGGGCTGGGGAGACCCAGTACTTC. It codes for CAWEQGAGETQYF.